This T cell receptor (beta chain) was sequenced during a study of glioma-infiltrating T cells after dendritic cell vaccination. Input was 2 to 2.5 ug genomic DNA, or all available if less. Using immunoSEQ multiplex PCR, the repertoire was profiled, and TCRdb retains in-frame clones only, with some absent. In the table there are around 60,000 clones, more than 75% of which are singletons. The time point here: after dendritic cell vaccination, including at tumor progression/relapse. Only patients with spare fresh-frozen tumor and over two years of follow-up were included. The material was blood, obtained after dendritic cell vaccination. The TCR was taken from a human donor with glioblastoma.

The CDR3 bases are TGTGCCAGCAGTAGAACAGGGAAGAACACTGAAGCTTTCTTT. Protein product: CASSRTGKNTEAFF. V gene TRBV6-4 combines with J gene TRBJ1-1, with D tentatively TRBD1 (6 bases). The CDR3 runs to 14 residues. Trimming shortened V by 5 bases and J by 1 base, and 11 bases separated the two germline ends. The V gene's germline CDR1 is MRHNA and CDR2 SNTAGT.